This T cell receptor beta chain was retrieved from a study of cytomegalovirus exposure and HLA in healthy donors. The ends lost 3 bases at V and 3 bases at J; junction bases unmatched: 5. This CDR3 contains 15 residues. The PCR ran on 60 Vbeta and 13 Jbeta primers. Profiling relied on immunoSEQ multiplex PCR, and the TCRdb table lists in-frame clones only, not all of them. The sample holds around 150,000 clones, over 80% seen once. The chain uses TRBV23-1 and TRBJ1-5; 7 bases line up with TRBD1. TRBV23-1 is treated as an ORF (open reading frame) with a function not yet certain. The source is a girl aged 5 to 17 in good health and CMV-seropositive. Sequenced sample: PBMCs. The CDR3 nucleotides read TGCGCCAGCAGTCAGAGAGGACAGGCCAATCAGCCCCAGCATTTT. The encoded protein is CASSQRGQANQPQHF.